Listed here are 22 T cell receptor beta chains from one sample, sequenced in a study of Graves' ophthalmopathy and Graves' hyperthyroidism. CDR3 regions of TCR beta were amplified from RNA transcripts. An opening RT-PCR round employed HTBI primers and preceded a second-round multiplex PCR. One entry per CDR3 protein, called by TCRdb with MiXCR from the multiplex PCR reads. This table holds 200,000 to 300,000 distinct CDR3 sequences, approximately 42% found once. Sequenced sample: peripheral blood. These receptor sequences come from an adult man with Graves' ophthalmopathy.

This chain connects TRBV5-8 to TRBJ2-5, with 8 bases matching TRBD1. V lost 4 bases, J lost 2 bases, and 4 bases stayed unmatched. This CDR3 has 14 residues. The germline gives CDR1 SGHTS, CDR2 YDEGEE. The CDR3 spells CASSRWTGQETQYF. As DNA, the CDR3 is TGTGCCAGCAGCCGATGGACAGGGCAAGAGACCCAGTACTTC.

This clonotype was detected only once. The DNA for the CDR3 is TGCAGTGCTAGCGGGAGGTCATCCGAGCAGTACTTC. Encoded protein: CSASGRSSEQYF. The rearrangement links TRBV20-1 to TRBJ2-7; TRBD2 matches 7 bases. Germline V lookup: CDR1 DFQATT, CDR2 SNEGSKA (reference sequence). The CDR3 has 12 amino acids. V shed 3 bases, J shed 6 bases, and the junction held 5 bases outside the gene matches.

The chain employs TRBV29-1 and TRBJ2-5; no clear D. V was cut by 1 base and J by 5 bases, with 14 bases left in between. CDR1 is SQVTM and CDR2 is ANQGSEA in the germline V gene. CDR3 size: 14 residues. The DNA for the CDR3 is TGCAGCGTTGAAGGCGTTAGCCCAAGGGAGACCCAGTACTTC. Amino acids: CSVEGVSPRETQYF.

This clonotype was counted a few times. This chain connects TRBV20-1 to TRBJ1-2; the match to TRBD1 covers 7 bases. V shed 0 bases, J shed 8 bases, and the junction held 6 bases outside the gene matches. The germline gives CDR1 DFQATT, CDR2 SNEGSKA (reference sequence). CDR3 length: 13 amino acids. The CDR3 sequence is CSARDSGGNGYTF. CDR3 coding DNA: TGCAGTGCTAGAGATTCAGGGGGAAACGGCTACACCTTC.

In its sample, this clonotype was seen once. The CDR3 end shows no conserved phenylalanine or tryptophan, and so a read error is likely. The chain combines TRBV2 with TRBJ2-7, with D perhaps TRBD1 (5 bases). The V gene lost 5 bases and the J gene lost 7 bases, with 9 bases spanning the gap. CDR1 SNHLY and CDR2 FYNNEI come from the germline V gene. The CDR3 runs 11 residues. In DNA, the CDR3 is TGTGCCAGCAGTCTTCGACAGGAGCAGTACCTC. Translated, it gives CASSLRQEQYL.

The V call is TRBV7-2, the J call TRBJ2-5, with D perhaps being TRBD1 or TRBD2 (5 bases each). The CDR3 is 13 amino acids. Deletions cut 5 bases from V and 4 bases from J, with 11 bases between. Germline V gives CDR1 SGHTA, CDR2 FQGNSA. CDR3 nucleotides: TGTGCCAGCAGCCGGGGCTCGCCAGAGACCCAGTACTTC. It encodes CASSRGSPETQYF.

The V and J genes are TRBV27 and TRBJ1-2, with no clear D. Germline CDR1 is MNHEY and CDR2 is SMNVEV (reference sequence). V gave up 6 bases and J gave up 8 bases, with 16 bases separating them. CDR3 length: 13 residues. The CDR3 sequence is CASSRDSRGGYTF. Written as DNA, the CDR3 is TGTGCCAGCAGCAGAGACTCTCGGGGAGGCTACACCTTC.

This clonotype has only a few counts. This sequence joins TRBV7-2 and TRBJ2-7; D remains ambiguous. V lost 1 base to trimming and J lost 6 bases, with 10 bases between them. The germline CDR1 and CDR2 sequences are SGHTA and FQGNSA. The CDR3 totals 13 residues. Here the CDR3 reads CASSLGEGREQYF. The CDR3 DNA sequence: TGTGCCAGCAGCTTAGGAGAAGGTCGCGAGCAGTACTTC.

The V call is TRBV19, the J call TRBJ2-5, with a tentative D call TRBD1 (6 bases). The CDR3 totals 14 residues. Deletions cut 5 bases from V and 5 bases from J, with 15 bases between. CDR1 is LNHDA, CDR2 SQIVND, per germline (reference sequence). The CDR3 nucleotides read TGTGCCAGTAGTTCCGGACAGCGCAGTGAGACCCAGTACTTC. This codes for CASSSGQRSETQYF.

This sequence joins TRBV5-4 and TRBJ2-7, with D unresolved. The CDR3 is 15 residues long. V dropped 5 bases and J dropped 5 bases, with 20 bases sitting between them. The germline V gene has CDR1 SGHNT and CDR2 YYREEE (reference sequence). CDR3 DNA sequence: TGTGCCAGCAGTTACTCGACACGGGCCACCCACGAGCAGTACTTC. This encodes CASSYSTRATHEQYF.

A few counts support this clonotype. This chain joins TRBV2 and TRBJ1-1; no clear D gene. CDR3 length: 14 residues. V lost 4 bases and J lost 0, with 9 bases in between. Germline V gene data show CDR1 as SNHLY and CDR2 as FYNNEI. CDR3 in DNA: TGTGCCAGCAGTGGGCTGATCATGAACACTGAAGCTTTCTTT. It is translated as CASSGLIMNTEAFF.

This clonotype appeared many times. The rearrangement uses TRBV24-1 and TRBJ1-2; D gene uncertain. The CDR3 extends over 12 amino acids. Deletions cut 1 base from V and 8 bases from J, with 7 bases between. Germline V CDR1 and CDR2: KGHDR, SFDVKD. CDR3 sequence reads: CATSDFGIGYTF. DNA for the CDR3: TGTGCCACCAGTGATTTCGGCATAGGCTACACCTTC.

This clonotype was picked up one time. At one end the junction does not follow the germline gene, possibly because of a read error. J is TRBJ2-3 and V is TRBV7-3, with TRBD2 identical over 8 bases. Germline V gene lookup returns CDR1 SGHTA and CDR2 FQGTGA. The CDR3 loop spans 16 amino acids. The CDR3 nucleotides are TGCGCCAGCAGTGAGTCGGGGGGGGCATCGACAGATACGCAGTATTTT. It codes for CASSESGGASTDTQYF.

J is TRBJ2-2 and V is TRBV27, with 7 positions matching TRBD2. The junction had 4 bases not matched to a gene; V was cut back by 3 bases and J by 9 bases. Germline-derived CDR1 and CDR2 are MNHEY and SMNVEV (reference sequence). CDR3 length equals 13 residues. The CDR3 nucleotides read TGTGCCAGCAGTTTCAGGGAGGGTTGGGAGCTGTTTTTT. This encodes CASSFREGWELFF.

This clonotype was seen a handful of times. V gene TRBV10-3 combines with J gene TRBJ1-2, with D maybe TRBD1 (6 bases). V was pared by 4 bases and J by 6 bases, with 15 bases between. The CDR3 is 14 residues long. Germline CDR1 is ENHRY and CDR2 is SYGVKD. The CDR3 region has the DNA TGTGCCATCAGTGGGGGTAGGGGGGCGGATGGCTACACCTTC. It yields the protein CAISGGRGADGYTF.

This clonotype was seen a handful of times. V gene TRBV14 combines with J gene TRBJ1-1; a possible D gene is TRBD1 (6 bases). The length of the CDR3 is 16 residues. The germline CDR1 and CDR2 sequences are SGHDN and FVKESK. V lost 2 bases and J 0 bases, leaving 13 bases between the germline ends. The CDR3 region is CASSQNRVGVNTEAFF. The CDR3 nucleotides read TGTGCCAGCAGCCAAAACAGGGTTGGTGTGAACACTGAAGCTTTCTTT.

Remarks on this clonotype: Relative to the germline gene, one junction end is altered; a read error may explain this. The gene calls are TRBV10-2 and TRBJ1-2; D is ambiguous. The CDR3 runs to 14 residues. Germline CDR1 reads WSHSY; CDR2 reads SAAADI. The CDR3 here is CASSEHRANYGYTF. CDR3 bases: TGTGCCAGCAGTGAACATAGAGCTAACTATGGCTACACCTTC.

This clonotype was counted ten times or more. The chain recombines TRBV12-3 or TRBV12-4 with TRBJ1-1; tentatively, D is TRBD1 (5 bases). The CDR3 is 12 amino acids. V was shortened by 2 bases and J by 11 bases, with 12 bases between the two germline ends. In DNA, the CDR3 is TGTGCCAGCAGTTTAAGAGAGGGGAAGGCTTTCTTT. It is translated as CASSLREGKAFF.

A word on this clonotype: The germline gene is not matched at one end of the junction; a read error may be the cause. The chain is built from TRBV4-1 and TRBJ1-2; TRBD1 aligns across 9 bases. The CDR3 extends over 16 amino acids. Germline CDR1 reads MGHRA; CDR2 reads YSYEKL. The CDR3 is CASSQKLGQGNYGYTF. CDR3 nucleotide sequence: TGTGCCAGCAGCCAGAAACTGGGACAGGGCAACTATGGCTACACCTTC.

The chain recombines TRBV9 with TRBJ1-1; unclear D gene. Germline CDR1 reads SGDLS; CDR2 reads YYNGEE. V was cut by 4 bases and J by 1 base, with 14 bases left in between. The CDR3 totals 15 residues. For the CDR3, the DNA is TGTGCCAGCAGCCAAGGATTTACTACGAACACTGAAGCTTTCTTT. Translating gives CASSQGFTTNTEAFF.

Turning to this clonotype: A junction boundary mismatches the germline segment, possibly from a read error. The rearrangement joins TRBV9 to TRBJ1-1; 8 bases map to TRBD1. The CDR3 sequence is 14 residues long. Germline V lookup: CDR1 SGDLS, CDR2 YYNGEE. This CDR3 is CASSLLQGETEAFF. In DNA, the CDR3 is TGCGCCAGCAGCTTGCTACAGGGGGAAACTGAAGCTTTCTTT.

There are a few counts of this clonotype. CDR3 nucleotide sequence: TGTGCCAGCAGCGTGCAGGGTTCAACTAATGAAAAACTGTTTTTT. Amino acids: CASSVQGSTNEKLFF. The chain couples TRBV9 to TRBJ1-4, with D perhaps TRBD1 (5 bases). Trimming pared 2 bases from V and 0 bases from J, leaving 8 bases between. The CDR3 covers 15 residues. Germline assignment: CDR1 SGDLS and CDR2 YYNGEE.